The T cell receptor (beta chain) under discussion was sequenced for a study of blood T cells in healthy people across ages. Findings and limits, study-wide: TCR beta diversity, measured per million T cells, fell in a roughly linear way with age.

A sample-barcoded 5' primer and a J-beta primer mix were used in a second PCR of roughly 7 to 11 cycles. TCRdb re-called the 5' RACE reads through MiXCR, storing one row per CDR3 protein. The profile shows approximately 1.5 million distinct CDR3 sequences, approximately 43% of them singletons. This clonotype was found a few times. Its target is not known. The study recruited healthy Caucasian donors from Russia who were aged about 6 to 90. For every donor, a draw yielded around 9.4 milliliters of peripheral blood. This TCR came from a woman aged 18 to 35 in good health. The material sequenced was blood.

The DNA for the CDR3 is TGTGCCAGCAGCGCCGGGACTAGCTCGAGAAATGAGCAGTTCTTC. The encoded protein is CASSAGTSSRNEQFF. The J gene is TRBJ2-1, the V gene TRBV9; 9 nucleotides align to TRBD2. The germline V gene has CDR1 SGDLS and CDR2 YYNGEE. The J segment lost 7 bases and the V segment lost 3 bases, leaving 8 bases of the junction unmatched. This CDR3 comprises 15 residues.